The 32 T cell receptor beta chains below all came from one sample that was sequenced in a study of blood T cell repertoires in COVID-19. The method was immunoSEQ multiplex PCR; TCRdb's version includes in-frame clones alone and lacks a portion of them. The repertoire consists of about 69,000 clones, with about 80% occurring once and the leading ten covering 13%. The sequencing input was peripheral blood. The receptor set was obtained from a man aged 50 to 60 with COVID-19, enrolled during active disease.

This chain connects TRBV18 to TRBJ1-1, with D maybe TRBD1 (6 bases). Trimming pared 2 bases from V and 2 bases from J, leaving 12 bases between. The CDR3 extends over 15 amino acids. The germline V gene encodes CDR1 KGHSH and CDR2 LQKENI. CDR3 sequence reads: CASSPMGQPNTEAFF. Here the CDR3 DNA reads TGTGCCAGCTCACCAATGGGACAACCCAACACTGAAGCTTTCTTT.

V and J are TRBV7-9 and TRBJ2-5, with TRBD2 identical over 8 bases. The CDR3 sequence is 17 residues long. Germline CDR1 and CDR2: SEHNR and FQNEAQ (reference sequence). The ends lost 1 base at V and 5 bases at J; junction bases unmatched: 12. The CDR3 DNA is TGTGCCAGCAGCTTAGGAGTAGCGGGGCTACTTGGGGAGACCCAGTACTTC. Translation: CASSLGVAGLLGETQYF. The full variable domain, completed using reference TRBV7-9 and TRBJ2-5, is DTGVSQNPRHKITKRGQNVTFRCDPISEHNRLYWYRQTLGQGPEFLTYFQNEAQLEKSRLLSDRFSAERPKGSFSTLEIQRTEQGDSAMYLCASSLGVAGLLGETQYFGPGTRLLVL.

The CDR3 DNA follows: TGCGCCAGCACACCAAACAGGTGGGTTGGTGGCTACACCTTC. Amino acids: CASTPNRWVGGYTF. The chain couples TRBV4-1 to TRBJ1-2; D perhaps matches TRBD1 (5 bases). The CDR3 extends over 14 amino acids. Between the trimmed V and J ends, which lost 7 bases and 7 bases, there was a span of 19 bases. Germline assignment: CDR1 MGHRA and CDR2 YSYEKL.

The J gene is TRBJ1-6, the V gene TRBV5-1, with TRBD1 matching over 8 bases. Per the germline V gene, CDR1 is SGHRS and CDR2 is YFSETQ. V was pared by 3 bases and J by 10 bases, with 9 bases of the junction left unmatched. The CDR3 is 15 amino acids. DNA of the CDR3: TGCGCCAGCAGCTCATTAGACAGGGGCCAGTCACCCCTCCACTTT. This gives the protein CASSSLDRGQSPLHF.

The V and J genes are TRBV27 and TRBJ2-5; TRBD2 might be the D (7 bases). The CDR3 contains 13 residues. Trimming took 3 bases from V and 7 from J, leaving 12 bases between them. Germline V gene sequence: CDR1 MNHEY, CDR2 SMNVEV (reference sequence). CDR3 amino acids: CASSLKGGGTQYF. The CDR3 DNA sequence: TGTGCCAGCAGTTTGAAAGGGGGGGGGACCCAGTACTTC.

This clone was seen once. J is TRBJ1-2 and V is TRBV5-4; D is unresolved. The CDR3 runs to 14 residues. The germline gives CDR1 SGHNT, CDR2 YYREEE (reference sequence). With 5 bases removed from V and 8 bases from J, the gap between germline ends came to 19 bases. CDR3 residues: CASRPSRIPMGYTF. The CDR3 DNA reads as TGTGCCAGCAGACCTTCGAGGATACCTATGGGCTACACCTTC.

This clone was seen a few times. The CDR3 is CASSYLLTAPLHF. CDR3 DNA: TGTGCCAGCAGTTACCTCCTGACAGCACCCCTCCACTTT. The J gene is TRBJ1-6, the V gene TRBV6-5, with D maybe TRBD1 (5 bases). This CDR3 has 13 amino acids. Trimming stripped 2 bases from V and 11 bases from J, with 10 bases between. CDR1 MNHEY and CDR2 SVGAGI come from the germline V gene.

This chain uses TRBV4-2 with TRBJ1-2, with D possibly TRBD1 on 6 matching bases. V was trimmed by 1 base and J by 2 bases, leaving 23 bases between them. The germline V gene has CDR1 LGHNA and CDR2 YNFKEQ. The length of the CDR3 is 19 residues. The CDR3 nucleotides read TGTGCCAGCAGCCAAGTGTCAGGGGACGGGGATAAGGGAAACTATGGCTACACCTTC. This gives the protein CASSQVSGDGDKGNYGYTF.

The chain combines TRBV19 with TRBJ2-3; 8 bases fit TRBD2. Per the germline V gene, CDR1 is LNHDA and CDR2 is SQIVND (reference sequence). The junction had 11 bases not matched to a gene; V was cut back by 8 bases and J by 4 bases. The CDR3 covers 15 residues. The CDR3 nucleotides read TGTGCCAGTGTCCTCACGGGGGGGTTGTCAGATACGCAGTATTTT. Protein: CASVLTGGLSDTQYF.

The rearrangement uses TRBV11-2 and TRBJ2-5, with 8 bases identical to TRBD1. The CDR3 loop spans 14 amino acids. The V and J ends lost 3 bases and 2 bases, in that order; junction bases with no gene match: 2. Germline values: CDR1 SGHAT, CDR2 FQNNGV. The CDR3 sequence is CASSFGQGQETQYF. CDR3 nucleotides: TGTGCCAGCAGCTTCGGACAGGGACAAGAGACCCAGTACTTC. The full variable domain, rest sourced from reference TRBV11-2 and TRBJ2-5, is EAGVAQSPRYKIIEKRQSVAFWCNPISGHATLYWYQQILGQGPKLLIQFQNNGVVDDSQLPKDRFSAERLKGVDSTLKIQPAKLEDSAVYLCASSFGQGQETQYFGPGTRLLVL.

The CDR3 loop reads CASKWFPPAQVAQYF. The CDR3 DNA is TGTGCCAGCAAATGGTTTCCCCCAGCACAGGTTGCCCAGTACTTC. J is TRBJ2-5 and V is TRBV2; D might be TRBD1 (5 bases). This CDR3 is 15 amino acids long. The V end was cut by 7 bases, the J end by 9 bases, with 24 bases between. Per the germline V gene, CDR1 is SNHLY and CDR2 is FYNNEI. Filled out from reference TRBV2 and TRBJ2-5, the complete variable domain reads EPEVTQTPSHQVTQMGQEVILRCVPISNHLYFYWYRQILGQKVEFLVSFYNNEISEKSEIFDDQFSVERPDGSNFTLKIRSTKLEDSAMYFCASKWFPPAQVAQYFGPGTRLLVL.

V and J are TRBV18 and TRBJ1-2; maybe TRBD1 (5 bases). Trimming cost V 4 bases and J 3 bases, with 9 bases left between them. CDR3 length equals 13 residues. Germline-derived CDR1 and CDR2 are KGHSH and LQKENI. CDR3 amino acids: CASSRGADYGYTF. The CDR3 DNA reads as TGTGCCAGCTCACGTGGGGCCGACTATGGCTACACCTTC.

This chain joins TRBV19 and TRBJ1-5; 7 bases match TRBD1. The CDR3 covers 16 residues. Looked up from germline, CDR1 is LNHDA and CDR2 is SQIVND (reference sequence). The V gene end was trimmed by 4 bases and the J gene end by 4 bases; junction bases not matched to a gene: 10. Written as DNA, the CDR3 is TGTGCCAGTAGTACCTCCCCGGGACAGCCTAATCAGCCCCAGCATTTT. It yields the protein CASSTSPGQPNQPQHF.

J is TRBJ1-6 and V is TRBV7-9; D not certain. The germline V and J ends were trimmed by 0 bases and 9 bases, with 12 bases remaining between them. CDR1 SEHNR and CDR2 FQNEAQ come from the germline V gene (reference sequence). This CDR3 region has 15 residues. The CDR3 region is CASSLAEGAGSPLHF. CDR3 in DNA: TGTGCCAGCAGCTTAGCGGAGGGCGCGGGTTCACCCCTCCACTTT.

This chain connects TRBV29-1 to TRBJ2-1; 7 bases align to TRBD1. Germline CDR1 and CDR2: SQVTM and ANQGSEA. The junction had 15 bases not matched to a gene; V was cut back by 7 bases and J by 9 bases. The CDR3 totals 14 residues. The CDR3 reads CSAAGQALHGEQFF. CDR3 DNA: TGCAGCGCCGCCGGACAGGCGTTACATGGTGAGCAGTTCTTC.

This chain connects TRBV2 to TRBJ2-5; D is perhaps TRBD2 (6 bases). V lost 9 bases and J 4 bases, leaving 12 bases between the germline ends. Germline loops: CDR1 SNHLY, CDR2 FYNNEI. The CDR3 has 12 amino acids. CDR3 sequence reads: CASLQGGETQYF. The CDR3 DNA reads as TGTGCCAGTCTTCAGGGAGGAGAGACCCAGTACTTC.

V gene TRBV7-2 combines with J gene TRBJ2-7; 10 bases line up with TRBD1. The germline CDR1 and CDR2 sequences are SGHTA and FQGNSA. This CDR3 has 14 amino acids. Trimming at V came to 6 bases and at J to 5 bases, leaving 7 bases not matched to a gene. CDR3 protein: CASSSGTGENEQYF. The CDR3 nucleotides read TGTGCCAGCAGTTCCGGGACAGGGGAGAACGAGCAGTACTTC.

The J gene is TRBJ2-2, the V gene TRBV5-4, with D uncertain. Germline CDR1 and CDR2: SGHNT and YYREEE (reference sequence). V lost 6 bases and J lost 5, with 11 bases in between. The CDR3 loop spans 13 amino acids. The CDR3 sequence is CASIEQTTGELFF. The CDR3, as DNA: TGTGCCAGCATCGAGCAAACGACCGGGGAGCTGTTTTTT. The variable domain in full, completed from reference TRBV5-4 and TRBJ2-2, reads ETGVTQSPTHLIKTRGQQVTLRCSSQSGHNTVSWYQQALGQGPQFIFQYYREEENGRGNFPPRFSGLQFPNYSSELNVNALELDDSALYLCASIEQTTGELFFGEGSRLTVL.

The rearrangement links TRBV7-9 to TRBJ2-7, with TRBD2 matching 7 bases. Germline CDR1 and CDR2: SEHNR and FQNEAQ (reference sequence). V trimming: 10 bases; J trimming: 3 bases; junction bases outside the gene matches: 12. The CDR3 covers 14 residues. In DNA, the CDR3 is TGTGCCACCGGGGGGAACCCCGGCGACTACGAGCAGTACTTC. Residues: CATGGNPGDYEQYF.

The rearrangement uses TRBV7-9 and TRBJ1-2; no clear D gene. Trimming took off 1 base at V and 4 bases at J, with 7 bases between the two ends. Looked up from germline, CDR1 is SEHNR and CDR2 is FQNEAQ (reference sequence). The CDR3 spans 13 residues. The CDR3 region has the DNA TGTGCCAGCAGCTTAGACACCTTCTATGGCTACACCTTC. Its translation: CASSLDTFYGYTF.

The chain joins TRBV4-1 to TRBJ1-4; TRBD1 agrees at 7 bases. CDR1 MGHRA and CDR2 YSYEKL come from the germline V gene. The CDR3 is made up of 15 amino acids. V was clipped by 5 bases and J by 0 bases; unmatched bases: 3. CDR3 amino acids: CASSRDRATNEKLFF. As DNA, the CDR3 is TGCGCCAGCAGCAGGGACAGAGCAACTAATGAAAAACTGTTTTTT.

The chain recombines TRBV10-3 with TRBJ2-7; 8 bases match TRBD1. Germline-derived CDR1 and CDR2 are ENHRY and SYGVKD. V dropped 10 bases and J dropped 1; count of bases not matched to a gene: 3. The CDR3 extends over 12 amino acids. The DNA of the CDR3 is TGTGCCACAGGACAGGGTTCCTACGAGCAGTACTTC. This encodes CATGQGSYEQYF.

CDR3 residues: CASSLAPGNLGEKLFF. The CDR3 DNA reads TGTGCCAGCAGCTTAGCGCCGGGGAACCTGGGTGAAAAACTGTTTTTT. This chain uses TRBV7-2 with TRBJ1-4; no firm D call. From germline, CDR1 is SGHTA and CDR2 FQGNSA. Trimming shortened V by 0 bases and J by 7 bases, and 15 bases separated the two germline ends. The CDR3 totals 16 residues.

The chain recombines TRBV19 with TRBJ1-5; the D is unclear. The ends were cut back, 1 base at V and 4 bases at J, with 8 bases in the middle. This CDR3 is built from 14 residues. Germline assignment: CDR1 LNHDA and CDR2 SQIVND (reference sequence). CDR3 DNA sequence: TGTGCCAGTAGTATAGGGTTCCTAAATCAGCCCCAGCATTTT. Protein: CASSIGFLNQPQHF.

This sequence joins TRBV7-2 and TRBJ2-1; D perhaps matches TRBD2 (6 bases). This CDR3 has 14 amino acids. Germline values: CDR1 SGHTA, CDR2 FQGNSA. The V and J ends lost 5 bases and 9 bases respectively, with 17 bases between them. In nucleotides, the CDR3 is TGTGCCAGCAGCAAATCCCCGGGGGAGCGTGAGCAGTTCTTC. Translation gives CASSKSPGEREQFF.

This clone was detected only a few times. The rearrangement joins TRBV7-2 to TRBJ1-2, with D possibly matching TRBD1 (6 bases). Between the trimmed V and J ends, which lost 4 bases and 6 bases, there was a span of 12 bases. The CDR3 has 13 residues. The germline V gene has CDR1 SGHTA and CDR2 FQGNSA. CDR3 sequence (DNA): TGTGCCAGCAGCTCTCGGGGGGCCCATGGCTACACCTTC. Translation gives CASSSRGAHGYTF.

The rearrangement links TRBV7-6 to TRBJ2-3; 8 nucleotides align to TRBD2. This CDR3 region has 16 residues. Per germline, CDR1 SGHVS and CDR2 FNYEAQ. V was pared by 4 bases and J by 5 bases, with 11 bases of the junction left unmatched. DNA of the CDR3: TGTGCCAGCAGCTCGCTCGGGGGGGCGGGGCGAGATACGCAGTATTTT. The encoded protein is CASSSLGGAGRDTQYF.

Only one count was recorded for this clone. The chain is built from TRBV29-1 and TRBJ1-1; D is undetermined. V was clipped by 3 bases and J by 1 base, with 12 bases between them. The CDR3 sequence is 14 residues long. Germline V gene data show CDR1 as SQVTM and CDR2 as ANQGSEA. DNA of the CDR3: TGCAGCGTTGAGCCGCGGGCTACGAACACTGAAGCTTTCTTT. Amino acid sequence: CSVEPRATNTEAFF.

V usage is TRBV5-1 and J usage is TRBJ2-5; maybe TRBD1 (5 bases). This CDR3 comprises 15 residues. With 4 bases removed from V and 5 bases from J, the gap between germline ends came to 18 bases. The germline V gene encodes CDR1 SGHRS and CDR2 YFSETQ. Written as DNA, the CDR3 is TGCGCCAGCAGCCCTTTTCCAGGGTCTCAGGAGACCCAGTACTTC. This translates into CASSPFPGSQETQYF. Full variable domain (remainder filled in from reference TRBV5-1 and TRBJ2-5): KAGVTQTPRYLIKTRGQQVTLSCSPISGHRSVSWYQQTPGQGLQFLFEYFSETQRNKGNFPGRFSGRQFSNSRSEMNVSTLELGDSALYLCASSPFPGSQETQYFGPGTRLLVL.

In this sample, this clone turned up a few times. The chain links TRBV10-2 to TRBJ2-7; 10 bases match TRBD2. The CDR3 totals 18 residues. V shed 2 bases and J 0 bases; nucleotides not matched to a gene: 10. From germline, CDR1 is WSHSY and CDR2 SAAADI. Written as DNA, the CDR3 is TGCGCCAGCAGTGAGGGGGCTAGCGGGGGCCATAGCTCCTACGAGCAGTACTTC. It yields the protein CASSEGASGGHSSYEQYF.

This chain links TRBV7-2 with TRBJ2-1, with TRBD2 identical over 8 bases. The V gene end was trimmed by 5 bases and the J gene end by 7 bases; junction bases not matched to a gene: 13. The length of the CDR3 is 16 residues. CDR1 is SGHTA and CDR2 is FQGNSA in the germline V gene. CDR3 sequence: CASSIFGGGRLNEQFF. DNA of the CDR3: TGTGCCAGCAGCATCTTCGGCGGGGGGCGCCTAAATGAGCAGTTCTTC.

The chain links TRBV2 to TRBJ1-6; 7 nucleotides match TRBD1. The CDR3 is 15 residues long. J gave up 10 bases and V 7 bases, and 13 bases lay outside the gene matches. Looked up from germline, CDR1 is SNHLY and CDR2 is FYNNEI. The CDR3 bases are TGTGCCAGCAAGGGCGAAGGGGGCCCACGATCACCCCTCCACTTT. This translates into CASKGEGGPRSPLHF.